The 19 T cell receptor beta chains listed next were all sequenced from one sample in a study of spatial heterogeneity in lung cancer (dated by TCRdb to 2018 to 2020). What the work shows at the level of the full study, not this receptor alone: The number of expanded intratumoral alpha and beta TCRs correlated with the tumor nonsynonymous mutation count.

Sample time point, as interpreted from the label and publication: sample taken at primary tumor resection. These receptors have no identified antigens. Libraries were prepared through 5' RACE. TCRdb names NextSeq 500 as the instrument used. The public reads were run again by TCRdb, first through fastp at Q25 and then through MiXCR, and only productive beta chains were kept. Each CDR3 protein gets just one entry, which takes the most common genes and DNA from the rows behind it. The sample contains 2,700 or so distinct CDR3 sequences, 5.5% to 6% of them found a single time. Clones ranked in the top ten supply 15% to 20% of the sample. This sample comprised lung tumor tissue, obtained at surgery. These TCRs come from a male donor with early-stage non-small cell lung cancer.

This clonotype is labeled medium-sized. A library made for alpha chains picked up this beta chain off target, so its size means little. The V gene is TRBV5-1, the J gene TRBJ2-7; either TRBD1 or TRBD2 may fit D (7 bases each). The CDR3 extends over 13 amino acids. In germline, CDR1 is SGHRS, CDR2 YFSETQ. The V end was cut by 3 bases, the J end by 4 bases, with 11 bases between. In DNA form, the CDR3 reads TGCGCCAGCAGCTGGGAGGGGGCTTACGAGCAGTACTTC. Residues: CASSWEGAYEQYF.

This clonotype is labeled medium-sized. Within a library made for alpha chains, this beta chain is off target, and its count is uninformative. This chain uses TRBV13 with TRBJ1-1; D not resolved. Germline-derived CDR1 and CDR2 are PRHDT and FYEKMQ (reference sequence). The CDR3 runs to 13 residues. V shed 1 base and J shed 4 bases, with 7 bases lying between them. Here the CDR3 DNA reads TGTGCCAGCAGCTTAGAGGTTGGCACTGAAGCTTTCTTT. It translates to CASSLEVGTEAFF.

This clonotype was seen many times. As an off-target read in a library built for alpha chains, this beta chain has a frequency of little significance. The J gene is TRBJ1-4, the V gene TRBV7-2; a weak D match, TRBD1 (6 bases). V lost 0 bases and J lost 6, with 11 bases in between. The CDR3 extends over 15 amino acids. Germline V gene data show CDR1 as SGHTA and CDR2 as FQGNSA. CDR3 nucleotide sequence: TGTGCCAGCAGCTTAGCCGGCAGGGGAGATGAAAAACTGTTTTTT. It specifies CASSLAGRGDEKLFF.

This clonotype came up once. A library prepared for alpha chains yielded this beta chain as an off-target read; its size is of little meaning. This chain connects TRBV5-1 to TRBJ2-2; D may be TRBD2 (6 bases). In germline, CDR1 is SGHRS, CDR2 YFSETQ. The V and J ends lost 0 bases and 5 bases respectively, with 8 bases between them. CDR3 length equals 14 residues. CDR3 loop: CASSLARGTGELFF. In DNA form, the CDR3 reads TGCGCCAGCAGCTTGGCCCGGGGGACCGGGGAGCTGTTTTTT.

In its sample, this clonotype is medium-sized. This beta chain was picked up by a library intended for alpha chains and is off target, so its count carries little meaning. This sequence joins TRBV7-6 and TRBJ1-1; D gene ambiguous. Trimming shortened V by 6 bases and J by 1 base, and 12 bases separated the two germline ends. CDR1 and CDR2 from the germline V gene are SGHVS and FNYEAQ. The CDR3 has 14 residues. This CDR3 reads CASSLGPKNTEAFF. DNA for the CDR3: TGTGCCAGCAGTCTAGGACCCAAGAACACTGAAGCTTTCTTT. The full variable domain, in which reference TRBV7-6 and TRBJ1-1 provide the parts outside the CDR3, is GAGVSQSPRYKVTKRGQDVALRCDPISGHVSLYWYRQALGQGPEFLTYFNYEAQQDKSGLPNDRFSAERPEGSISTLTIQRTEQRDSAMYRCASSLGPKNTEAFFGQGTRLTVV.

By share, this clonotype ranks as medium-sized. Within a library made for alpha chains, this beta chain is off target, and its count is uninformative. V and J are TRBV4-2 and TRBJ2-5; D is perhaps TRBD2 (5 bases). Germline V gene sequence: CDR1 LGHNA, CDR2 YNFKEQ. V shed 4 bases and J shed 5 bases, with 14 bases lying between them. CDR3 length equals 14 residues. CDR3: CASSLSGVGETQYF. The CDR3 DNA is TGTGCCAGCAGCCTCTCCGGGGTGGGGGAGACCCAGTACTTC.

This clonotype is medium-sized in the sample. This beta chain is off target for a library built for alpha chains, so its abundance means little. The rearrangement uses TRBV2 and TRBJ2-3; 10 nucleotides match TRBD2. The V gene end was trimmed by 8 bases and the J gene end by 3 bases; junction bases not matched to a gene: 26. The CDR3 consists of 21 residues. Per the germline V gene, CDR1 is SNHLY and CDR2 is FYNNEI. This CDR3 reads CASGQSADLASGSAWTDTQYF. The DNA for the CDR3 is TGTGCCAGCGGTCAAAGCGCGGACTTGGCTAGCGGGAGCGCTTGGACAGATACGCAGTATTTT.

This clonotype has at least ten counts. The size of this beta chain means little, since it is a stray read in a library made for alpha chains. The genes are TRBV4-3 and TRBJ2-1; D may be TRBD2 (5 bases). The ends were cut back, 7 bases at V and 0 bases at J, with 19 bases in the middle. From germline, CDR1 is LGHNA and CDR2 YSLEER. The length of the CDR3 is 17 residues. The DNA for the CDR3 is TGCGCCAGCACCCCCGGGCGGGCCCTGAGCTCCTACAATGAGCAGTTCTTC. Residues: CASTPGRALSSYNEQFF.

On this clonotype: The library was prepared for alpha chains; this beta chain is a stray read, so its frequency means little. The chain uses TRBV6-2 or TRBV6-3 and TRBJ1-4; no definite D call. The germline CDR1 and CDR2 sequences are MNHEY and SVGEGT. The V end was cut by 6 bases, the J end by 7 bases, with 15 bases between. This CDR3 is built from 14 residues. CDR3 sequence reads: CASRNWATAEKLFF. The DNA for the CDR3 is TGTGCCAGCAGGAATTGGGCTACGGCTGAAAAACTGTTTTTT.

This clonotype was counted ten times or more. This beta chain is off target for a library built for alpha chains, so its abundance means little. The chain combines TRBV19 with TRBJ2-3; 7 bases match TRBD1. The CDR3 spans 14 residues. The V gene's germline CDR1 is LNHDA and CDR2 SQIVND (reference sequence). V gave up 6 bases and J gave up 6 bases; unmatched junction bases: 9. The CDR3 spells CASSRDRRVDTQYF. Written as DNA, the CDR3 is TGTGCCAGTAGCCGGGACAGACGAGTTGATACGCAGTATTTT. The full variable domain, completed using reference TRBV19 and TRBJ2-3, is DGGITQSPKYLFRKEGQNVTLSCEQNLNHDAMYWYRQDPGQGLRLIYYSQIVNDFQKGDIAEGYSVSREKKESFPLTVTSAQKNPTAFYLCASSRDRRVDTQYFGPGTRLTVL.

This clonotype is classed as medium-sized (0.01 to 0.1%). Within a library made for alpha chains, this beta chain is off target, and its count is uninformative. The chain couples TRBV20-1 to TRBJ2-7, with 7 bases lining up with TRBD1. Germline assignment: CDR1 DFQATT and CDR2 SNEGSKA (reference sequence). This CDR3 has 14 residues. The trim removed 4 bases at V and 3 bases at J, leaving 9 bases unmatched. DNA for the CDR3: TGCAGTGCTATCCTACAGGGGTTTGACTACGAGCAGTACTTC. Translation gives CSAILQGFDYEQYF.

This clonotype is deemed medium-sized. The library was built for alpha chains, so this beta chain is an off-target read and its size means little. The genes are TRBV19 and TRBJ1-5; 11 nucleotides align to TRBD1. V lost 4 bases to trimming and J lost 4 bases; unmatched junction nucleotides: 12. Germline V gene sequence: CDR1 LNHDA, CDR2 SQIVND (reference sequence). The CDR3 loop spans 18 amino acids. The CDR3 sequence is CASSTRGFGTGGNQPQHF. Here the CDR3 DNA reads TGTGCCAGTAGTACGCGGGGTTTTGGGACAGGGGGAAATCAGCCCCAGCATTTT.

Within the sample, this clonotype is medium-sized. Since it is a stray read in a library aimed at alpha chains, this beta chain has a size that is not meaningful. This chain connects TRBV7-9 to TRBJ2-3; TRBD1 matches at 8 bases. V shed 6 bases and J 2 bases; nucleotides not matched to a gene: 7. The CDR3 contains 15 residues. Germline assignment: CDR1 SEHNR and CDR2 FQNEAQ (reference sequence). CDR3 protein: CASRGTGGLTDTQYF. The CDR3 DNA reads TGTGCCAGCAGGGGAACAGGGGGGCTCACAGATACGCAGTATTTT.

This clonotype is judged medium-sized. Because this beta chain is a stray read in a library intended to capture alpha chains, its abundance should not be given much weight. The chain has TRBV28 and TRBJ1-1, with D perhaps matching TRBD1 (6 bases). The CDR3 totals 13 residues. Trimming left V 4 bases short and J 11 bases short, with 17 bases between. Germline V gives CDR1 MDHEN, CDR2 SYDVKM. CDR3 amino acids: CASSSTGTGSAFF. The CDR3 DNA sequence: TGTGCCAGCAGTTCCACAGGGACTGGTTCGGCTTTCTTT.

A word on this clonotype: This beta chain was picked up by a library intended for alpha chains and is off target, so its count carries little meaning. V usage is TRBV4-3 and J usage is TRBJ1-2; tentative D call: TRBD1 (5 bases). V was shortened by 3 bases and J by 4 bases, with 15 bases between the two germline ends. This CDR3 has 15 residues. From germline, CDR1 is LGHNA and CDR2 YSLEER. The CDR3 nucleotides read TGCGCCAGCAGCCATGGGGGACGGGCTGGCTATGGCTACACCTTC. Translated, it gives CASSHGGRAGYGYTF.

In its sample, this clonotype is medium-sized. In a library made to pick up alpha chains, this beta chain is a stray read with a size that means little. The gene calls are TRBV20-1 and TRBJ2-5; D possibly uses TRBD1 or TRBD2 (5 bases each). In germline, CDR1 is DFQATT, CDR2 SNEGSKA (reference sequence). CDR3 length equals 13 residues. Trimming pared 0 bases from V and 9 bases from J, leaving 14 bases between. CDR3 DNA: TGCAGTGCTAGAGATGAGGGGCCGGTGGCCCAGTACTTC. This sequence encodes CSARDEGPVAQYF.

This clonotype qualifies as medium-sized. At one end the junction does not follow the germline gene, possibly because of a read error. A library made for alpha chains picked up this beta chain off target, so its size means little. V and J are TRBV6-2 or TRBV6-3 and TRBJ1-5; D ambiguous. Germline V gene data show CDR1 as MNHEY and CDR2 as SVGEGT. The length of the CDR3 is 15 residues. CDR3 nucleotides: TGTGCCAGCAGTTCCGTCGGGCATAGCAATCAGCTCCAGCATTTT. It encodes CASSSVGHSNQLQHF.

For this clonotype: This beta chain is an off-target read within a library intended for alpha chains, so its frequency means little. V usage is TRBV11-1 and J usage is TRBJ1-1; no reliable D call. CDR1 SGHAT and CDR2 FQDESV come from the germline V gene (reference sequence). The germline V and J ends were trimmed by 2 bases and 9 bases, with 10 bases remaining between them. This CDR3 is built from 12 residues. CDR3 DNA: TGTGCCAGCAGCTTAAGTTCCCTCCAAGCTTTCTTT. Amino acid sequence: CASSLSSLQAFF.

This clonotype qualifies as medium-sized. The size of this beta chain means little, since it is a stray read in a library made for alpha chains. The V call is TRBV7-6, the J call TRBJ2-7, with 12 bases matching TRBD2. The CDR3 has 16 residues. Germline V gives CDR1 SGHVS, CDR2 FNYEAQ. V lost 5 bases to trimming and J lost 1 base; unmatched junction nucleotides: 6. CDR3: CASSRGLAGASYEQYF. The CDR3 DNA reads as TGTGCCAGCAGCCGGGGACTAGCGGGCGCTTCCTACGAGCAGTACTTC.